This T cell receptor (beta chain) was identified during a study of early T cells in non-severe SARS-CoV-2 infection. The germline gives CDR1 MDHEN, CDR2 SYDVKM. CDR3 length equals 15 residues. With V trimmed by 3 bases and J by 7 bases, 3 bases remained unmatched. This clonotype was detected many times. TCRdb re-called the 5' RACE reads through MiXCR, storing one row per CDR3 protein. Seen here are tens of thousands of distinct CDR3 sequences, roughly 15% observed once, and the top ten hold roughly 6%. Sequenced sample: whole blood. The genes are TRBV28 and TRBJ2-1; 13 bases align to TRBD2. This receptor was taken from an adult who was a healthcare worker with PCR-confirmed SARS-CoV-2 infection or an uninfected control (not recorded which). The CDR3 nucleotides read TGTGCCAGCAGTTTGACTAGCGGGGGGTTTAATGAGCAGTTCTTC. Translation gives CASSLTSGGFNEQFF. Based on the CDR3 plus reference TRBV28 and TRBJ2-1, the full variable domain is DVKVTQSSRYLVKRTGEKVFLECVQDMDHENMFWYRQDPGLGLRLIYFSYDVKMKEKGDIPEGYSVSREKKERFSLILESASTNQTSMYLCASSLTSGGFNEQFFGPGTRLTVL.